A selection of T cell receptor beta chains follows, all from one sample in a study of blood T cell repertoires in COVID-19. Clones were sequenced by immunoSEQ multiplex PCR, and TCRdb holds only the in-frame ones, with some missing. Counted here are 200,000 or so clones, approximately 85% occurring once; the ten biggest clones make up 11%. Sequences were obtained from peripheral blood. Every receptor here comes from a human donor with active or convalescent COVID-19. The donor label of this sample is uncertain. Both conserved end residues are part of each CDR3. The order of the fields is D gene, J gene, clone size, V gene, CDR3 DNA, CDR3 protein. D genes are given only for firm matches. Clone size, where shown, is once, few, many, or a class for clones that have expanded.

D gene: TRBD1
J gene: TRBJ2-7
clone size: .
V gene: TRBV7-2
CDR3 DNA: TGTGCCAGCAGCACGGGACAGGTCTCCTACGAGCAGTACTTC
CDR3 protein: CASSTGQVSYEQYF

D gene: TRBD2
J gene: TRBJ2-1
clone size: .
V gene: TRBV5-6
CDR3 DNA: TGTGCCAGCAGCCCATGGTATCTCCCTAGCGGGAGGTTCAATGAGCAGTTCTTC
CDR3 protein: CASSPWYLPSGRFNEQFF

D gene: .
J gene: TRBJ1-1
clone size: .
V gene: TRBV29-1
CDR3 DNA: TGCAGCGTTAAACCTTTAATCTCAGGGTGGACTGAAGCTTTCTTT
CDR3 protein: CSVKPLISGWTEAFF

D gene: .
J gene: TRBJ2-3
clone size: .
V gene: TRBV5-6
CDR3 DNA: TGTGCCAGCAGCACCTCAATGAGGGATACGCAGTATTTT
CDR3 protein: CASSTSMRDTQYF

D gene: .
J gene: TRBJ2-7
clone size: .
V gene: TRBV9
CDR3 DNA: TGTGCCAGCAGCGTAGCCCCTAAGGGAGACGAGCAGTACTTC
CDR3 protein: CASSVAPKGDEQYF

D gene: TRBD2
J gene: TRBJ2-5
clone size: .
V gene: TRBV5-5
CDR3 DNA: TGTGCCAGCAGCTTGGAAGGTAGCGGGGCAGAGACCCAGTACTTC
CDR3 protein: CASSLEGSGAETQYF

D gene: .
J gene: TRBJ1-6
clone size: once
V gene: TRBV12-3/TRBV12-4
CDR3 DNA: TGTGCCAGCAGTTTTGGGCAGCTCCCGGCCCTCCACTTT
CDR3 protein: CASSFGQLPALHF

D gene: .
J gene: TRBJ1-2
clone size: .
V gene: TRBV6-5
CDR3 DNA: TGTGCCAGCAGTTACTCGGGGGGGTCAGGGCTGTGGGGCTACACCTTC
CDR3 protein: CASSYSGGSGLWGYTF

D gene: .
J gene: TRBJ2-3
clone size: .
V gene: TRBV6-1
CDR3 DNA: TGTGCCAGCAGTGAAGATGGGGCGGGCACAGATACGCAGTATTTT
CDR3 protein: CASSEDGAGTDTQYF

D gene: TRBD2
J gene: TRBJ2-4
clone size: .
V gene: TRBV2
CDR3 DNA: TGTGCCAGCTCCCCGGGGGGGTCCATTCAGTACTTC
CDR3 protein: CASSPGGSIQYF

D gene: TRBD2
J gene: TRBJ2-5
clone size: .
V gene: TRBV13
CDR3 DNA: TGTGCCAGCAGCTTTGGACTAGCAGGAGAGACCCAGTACTTC
CDR3 protein: CASSFGLAGETQYF

D gene: TRBD1
J gene: TRBJ2-1
clone size: .
V gene: TRBV18
CDR3 DNA: TGTGCCAGCTCACTAGGACAGGGGGGGACTGAGCAGTTCTTC
CDR3 protein: CASSLGQGGTEQFF

D gene: .
J gene: TRBJ2-3
clone size: .
V gene: TRBV10-2
CDR3 DNA: TGCGCCAGCGGTCGAACTGCTGATACGCAGTATTTT
CDR3 protein: CASGRTADTQYF

D gene: .
J gene: TRBJ1-2
clone size: few
V gene: TRBV14
CDR3 DNA: TGTGCCAGCAGCCAAGAGACAGACCGGGGGTTACACTTC
CDR3 protein: CASSQETDRGLHF

D gene: .
J gene: TRBJ1-5
clone size: few
V gene: TRBV18
CDR3 DNA: TGTGCCAGCTCACCATGGGCAGTTGAAGGCAATCAGCCCCAGCATTTT
CDR3 protein: CASSPWAVEGNQPQHF

D gene: .
J gene: TRBJ2-2
clone size: few
V gene: TRBV6-5
CDR3 DNA: TGTGCCAGCAGTTACTCTAGAGCCGGGGAGCTGTTTTTT
CDR3 protein: CASSYSRAGELFF

D gene: TRBD2
J gene: TRBJ2-3
clone size: .
V gene: TRBV3-1/TRBV3-2
CDR3 DNA: TGTGCCAGCAGCCCGGCCCTAGCGGGAGGGCCCAGCGATACGCAGTATTTT
CDR3 protein: CASSPALAGGPSDTQYF

D gene: .
J gene: TRBJ1-4
clone size: .
V gene: TRBV19
CDR3 DNA: TGTGCCAGTAGTATGGCAGGGGTGGCTGAAAAACTGTTTTTT
CDR3 protein: CASSMAGVAEKLFF

D gene: TRBD2
J gene: TRBJ2-3
clone size: .
V gene: TRBV7-9
CDR3 DNA: TGTGCCAGCAGCGCAAGCGGGAGCACCACAGATACGCAGTATTTT
CDR3 protein: CASSASGSTTDTQYF

D gene: TRBD1
J gene: TRBJ2-2
clone size: .
V gene: TRBV6-5
CDR3 DNA: TGTGCCAGCAGTTTAGGACAGGGAAACACCGGGGAGCTGTTTTTT
CDR3 protein: CASSLGQGNTGELFF

D gene: .
J gene: TRBJ2-7
clone size: .
V gene: TRBV28
CDR3 DNA: TGTGCCACACACAGGCAGGGAGGCCCCTACGAGCAGTACTTC
CDR3 protein: CATHRQGGPYEQYF

D gene: .
J gene: TRBJ1-2
clone size: .
V gene: TRBV10-3
CDR3 DNA: TGTGCCATCACACCGGGGTCGAACGATGGCTACACCTTC
CDR3 protein: CAITPGSNDGYTF

D gene: .
J gene: TRBJ2-5
clone size: .
V gene: TRBV5-1
CDR3 DNA: TGCGCCAGCGGTGGAAGGAGAAGGGGTTTAGAGACCCAGTACTTC
CDR3 protein: CASGGRRRGLETQYF

D gene: TRBD2
J gene: TRBJ2-1
clone size: .
V gene: TRBV4-1
CDR3 DNA: TGCGCCAGCAGCCAAGTGACTAGCGGGAGGGCCCCCCACAATGAGCAGTTCTTC
CDR3 protein: CASSQVTSGRAPHNEQFF

D gene: TRBD2
J gene: TRBJ2-7
clone size: once
V gene: TRBV6-2/TRBV6-3
CDR3 DNA: TGTGCCAGCAGTTACTCTGGGCGGGGGGTCTACGAGCAGTACTTC
CDR3 protein: CASSYSGRGVYEQYF

D gene: TRBD1
J gene: TRBJ2-1
clone size: .
V gene: TRBV19
CDR3 DNA: TGTGCCAGTAGTATAAATCAGGGGGCGGTCAATGAGCAGTTCTTC
CDR3 protein: CASSINQGAVNEQFF

D gene: .
J gene: TRBJ1-2
clone size: .
V gene: TRBV19
CDR3 DNA: TGTGCCAGTAGTATTGCGGGGAACTACTATGGCTACACCTTC
CDR3 protein: CASSIAGNYYGYTF

D gene: .
J gene: TRBJ2-3
clone size: once
V gene: TRBV28
CDR3 DNA: TGTGCCAGCAGCTCACCGGGGGATACGCAGTATTTT
CDR3 protein: CASSSPGDTQYF

D gene: .
J gene: TRBJ1-2
clone size: .
V gene: TRBV3-1/TRBV3-2
CDR3 DNA: TGTGCCAGCAGCCAGACAAACAGGGCCCTAGATGGCTACACCTTC
CDR3 protein: CASSQTNRALDGYTF

D gene: TRBD1
J gene: TRBJ1-6
clone size: .
V gene: TRBV5-1
CDR3 DNA: TGCGCCAGCAGAGCCCCACAGGGACAGCTTGGCCATAATTCACCCCTCCACTTT
CDR3 protein: CASRAPQGQLGHNSPLHF

D gene: TRBD2
J gene: TRBJ2-3
clone size: .
V gene: TRBV28
CDR3 DNA: TGTGCCAGCAGTTTAGGGGCGGGGGACACAGATACGCAGTATTTT
CDR3 protein: CASSLGAGDTDTQYF

D gene: .
J gene: TRBJ1-1
clone size: few
V gene: TRBV11-2
CDR3 DNA: TGTGCCAGCAGCTTAGATCTAGGGGGAACTGAAGCTTTCTTT
CDR3 protein: CASSLDLGGTEAFF

D gene: .
J gene: TRBJ1-5
clone size: .
V gene: TRBV27
CDR3 DNA: TGTGCCAGCAGTTCCCTTCCGGACACTAGCAATCAGCCCCAGCATTTT
CDR3 protein: CASSSLPDTSNQPQHF

D gene: .
J gene: TRBJ1-3
clone size: few
V gene: TRBV6-5
CDR3 DNA: TGTGCCAGCAGTTACTCAGCGGGGGAGAACACCATATATTTT
CDR3 protein: CASSYSAGENTIYF